This is a list of T cell receptor beta chains from one sample in a study of human T cells and chemical hapten exposure. One entry per CDR3 protein results from TCRdb running MiXCR on the RACE reads. The table lists about 84,000 distinct CDR3 sequences, 8.5% to 12% of them singletons, with around 5% in the top ten. Sequencing used whole blood, obtained in connection with sensitization to the hapten diphenylcyclopropenone (DPC). The receptors come from a woman aged 45-60 years with alopecia areata. Some clones in this sample may be carry-over from other donors' samples. CDR3s include the opening cysteine and the closing phenylalanine or tryptophan. A D gene is named only where the DNA matches it firmly. Some rows have no size entry. The others give once, few or many, or a class for an expanded clone.

J gene: TRBJ1-1; clone size: many; D gene: NA; V gene: TRBV20-1; CDR3 length: 14; CDR3 DNA: TGCAGTGCTAGAGCTGGGGGGCTTGACACTGAAGCTTTCTTT; CDR3 protein: CSARAGGLDTEAFF
J gene: TRBJ2-3; clone size: many; D gene: NA; V gene: TRBV7-2; CDR3 length: 16; CDR3 DNA: TGTGCCAGCAGCTTAGGGCGCCGAGTTAGCACAGATACGCAGTATTTT; CDR3 protein: CASSLGRRVSTDTQYF
J gene: TRBJ2-7; clone size: NA; D gene: NA; V gene: TRBV18; CDR3 length: 14; CDR3 DNA: TGTGCCAGCTCACCAAGGGAGGCCGACTACGAGCAGTACTTC; CDR3 protein: CASSPREADYEQYF
J gene: TRBJ2-4; clone size: few; D gene: NA; V gene: TRBV2; CDR3 length: 14; CDR3 DNA: TGTGCCAGCAGTGAGGCAGGGTCAAAAAACATTCAGTACTTC; CDR3 protein: CASSEAGSKNIQYF
J gene: TRBJ1-2; clone size: many; D gene: NA; V gene: TRBV6-6; CDR3 length: 14; CDR3 DNA: TGTGCCAGCAGTTATAAAGGGGCGGACTATGGCTACACCTTC; CDR3 protein: CASSYKGADYGYTF
J gene: TRBJ2-1; clone size: NA; D gene: NA; V gene: TRBV6-5; CDR3 length: 15; CDR3 DNA: TGTGCCAGCGCCTGGACAGCCCAAACATACAATGAGCAGTTCTTC; CDR3 protein: CASAWTAQTYNEQFF
J gene: TRBJ2-3; clone size: few; D gene: TRBD2; V gene: TRBV6-2/TRBV6-3; CDR3 length: 21; CDR3 DNA: TGTGCCAGCAGTTACCTCGTAAAGCGGGATCCCCCCGATCGGCCCGCAGATACGCAGTATTTT; CDR3 protein: CASSYLVKRDPPDRPADTQYF
J gene: TRBJ2-5; clone size: few; D gene: NA; V gene: TRBV6-5; CDR3 length: 13; CDR3 DNA: TGTGCCAGCAGTCCGTACACCCAGGGGACCCAGTACTTC; CDR3 protein: CASSPYTQGTQYF
J gene: TRBJ2-7; clone size: NA; D gene: TRBD2; V gene: TRBV5-4; CDR3 length: 18; CDR3 DNA: TGTGCCAGCAGCAAGGGACTAGCGGGCCCTAAGAGCTCCTACGAGCAGTACTTC; CDR3 protein: CASSKGLAGPKSSYEQYF
J gene: TRBJ1-2; clone size: many; D gene: NA; V gene: TRBV6-2/TRBV6-3; CDR3 length: 13; CDR3 DNA: TGTGCCAGCAGTTATAAAGGGTCCTATGGCTACACCTTC; CDR3 protein: CASSYKGSYGYTF
J gene: TRBJ2-5; clone size: few; D gene: NA; V gene: TRBV5-1; CDR3 length: 15; CDR3 DNA: TGCGCCAGCAGCCAAATGACTAGTTCGGGATCGACCCAGTACTTC; CDR3 protein: CASSQMTSSGSTQYF
J gene: TRBJ2-1; clone size: NA; D gene: NA; V gene: TRBV5-6; CDR3 length: 15; CDR3 DNA: TGTGCCAGCAGCCCAGTAGCGTTTCCCTACAATGAGCAGTTCTTC; CDR3 protein: CASSPVAFPYNEQFF
J gene: TRBJ2-6; clone size: many; D gene: NA; V gene: TRBV7-9; CDR3 length: 19; CDR3 DNA: TGTGCCAGCAGCAGACAAACCGGGACAAGATCCTCTGGGGCCAACGTCCTGACTTTC; CDR3 protein: CASSRQTGTRSSGANVLTF
J gene: TRBJ1-2; clone size: many; D gene: NA; V gene: TRBV20-1; CDR3 length: 12; CDR3 DNA: TGCAGTGCTAGCCGGACAGAAAATGGCTACACCTTC; CDR3 protein: CSASRTENGYTF
J gene: TRBJ1-2; clone size: many; D gene: NA; V gene: TRBV28; CDR3 length: 14; CDR3 DNA: TGTGCCAGCAGTTTGGGGGGCAGCCCCTATGGCTACACCTTC; CDR3 protein: CASSLGGSPYGYTF
J gene: TRBJ2-1; clone size: NA; D gene: TRBD2; V gene: TRBV28; CDR3 length: 13; CDR3 DNA: TGTGCCAGCAGTTATCGTCTAGCGGGCAAGCAGTTCTTC; CDR3 protein: CASSYRLAGKQFF
J gene: TRBJ1-6; clone size: many; D gene: NA; V gene: TRBV11-2; CDR3 length: 16; CDR3 DNA: TGTGCCAGCAGCTCTACCGGGGCCCTCTTCAATTCACCCCTCCACTTT; CDR3 protein: CASSSTGALFNSPLHF
J gene: TRBJ2-7; clone size: many; D gene: TRBD2; V gene: TRBV29-1; CDR3 length: 13; CDR3 DNA: TGCAGCGTCCTCACTAGCGGGAGTGAAGAGCAGTACTTC; CDR3 protein: CSVLTSGSEEQYF
J gene: TRBJ1-6; clone size: NA; D gene: NA; V gene: TRBV29-1; CDR3 length: 13; CDR3 DNA: TGCAGCGTTGGCAACTCCTATAATTCACCCCTCCACTTT; CDR3 protein: CSVGNSYNSPLHF
J gene: TRBJ2-3; clone size: few; D gene: TRBD2; V gene: TRBV7-6; CDR3 length: 16; CDR3 DNA: TGTGCCAGCAGCGGTACTAGCGGTGAAAGCACAGATACGCAGTATTTT; CDR3 protein: CASSGTSGESTDTQYF
J gene: TRBJ2-1; clone size: few; D gene: TRBD2; V gene: TRBV27; CDR3 length: 20; CDR3 DNA: TGTGCCAGCAGTTCCGACGCTTTTCTACCCGGGACTAGCTTCCACAATGAGCAGTTCTTC; CDR3 protein: CASSSDAFLPGTSFHNEQFF
J gene: TRBJ1-5; clone size: NA; D gene: NA; V gene: TRBV12-5; CDR3 length: 14; CDR3 DNA: TGTGCTAGTGGTTTGGGACAAAGCAATCAGCCCCAGCATTTT; CDR3 protein: CASGLGQSNQPQHF
J gene: TRBJ2-2; clone size: NA; D gene: TRBD1; V gene: TRBV6-1; CDR3 length: 16; CDR3 DNA: TGTGCCAGCAGTGTGACAGGGATGGTTGGGGCCGGGGAGCTGTTTTTT; CDR3 protein: CASSVTGMVGAGELFF
J gene: TRBJ2-1; clone size: many; D gene: TRBD2; V gene: TRBV20-1; CDR3 length: 16; CDR3 DNA: TGCAGTGCTAGAGATCGGGGAGCGGGAGTCATAGATGAGCAGTTCTTC; CDR3 protein: CSARDRGAGVIDEQFF
J gene: TRBJ1-2; clone size: NA; D gene: NA; V gene: TRBV6-5; CDR3 length: 14; CDR3 DNA: TGTGCCAGCAGTTACCGGGACAATAACTATGGCTACACCTTC; CDR3 protein: CASSYRDNNYGYTF
J gene: TRBJ2-3; clone size: NA; D gene: NA; V gene: TRBV19; CDR3 length: 13; CDR3 DNA: TGTGCCAGTAGTCCTAGGTCGTCAGATACGCAGTATTTT; CDR3 protein: CASSPRSSDTQYF
J gene: TRBJ1-4; clone size: few; D gene: NA; V gene: TRBV7-9; CDR3 length: 16; CDR3 DNA: TGTGCCAGCAGCTCTAATCTTGGGGGAATAAATGAAAAACTGTTTTTT; CDR3 protein: CASSSNLGGINEKLFF
J gene: TRBJ2-3; clone size: few; D gene: TRBD2; V gene: TRBV20-1; CDR3 length: 14; CDR3 DNA: TGCAGTGCTACAATTAGCGGGAGACCAGATACGCAGTATTTT; CDR3 protein: CSATISGRPDTQYF
J gene: TRBJ1-4; clone size: NA; D gene: NA; V gene: TRBV12-3/TRBV12-4; CDR3 length: 14; CDR3 DNA: TGTGCCAGCAGTAGACAGGCCGTTGGTGAAAAACTGTTTTTT; CDR3 protein: CASSRQAVGEKLFF
J gene: TRBJ2-2; clone size: many; D gene: TRBD2; V gene: TRBV5-1; CDR3 length: 18; CDR3 DNA: TGCGCCAGCAGCTCGAAGGGACTAGCGGGAGTGGGTCACGGGGAGCTGTTTTTT; CDR3 protein: CASSSKGLAGVGHGELFF
J gene: TRBJ2-1; clone size: many; D gene: NA; V gene: TRBV28; CDR3 length: 16; CDR3 DNA: TGTGCCAGCAGTTCTCCCGGCACAGTTTCCTACAATGAGCAGTTCTTC; CDR3 protein: CASSSPGTVSYNEQFF
J gene: TRBJ1-4; clone size: many; D gene: NA; V gene: TRBV5-5; CDR3 length: 14; CDR3 DNA: TGTGCCAGCACCTACAGGGCAACTAATGAAAAACTGTTTTTT; CDR3 protein: CASTYRATNEKLFF
J gene: TRBJ2-2; clone size: few; D gene: NA; V gene: TRBV11-2; CDR3 length: 15; CDR3 DNA: TGTGCCAGCAGCTTGGGGGGACGCGACACCGGGGAGCTGTTTTTT; CDR3 protein: CASSLGGRDTGELFF
J gene: TRBJ2-7; clone size: NA; D gene: TRBD2; V gene: TRBV7-6; CDR3 length: 14; CDR3 DNA: TGTGCCAGCAGCCCGGGACTAGGTGATTACGAGCAGTACTTC; CDR3 protein: CASSPGLGDYEQYF
J gene: TRBJ1-1; clone size: few; D gene: NA; V gene: TRBV5-1; CDR3 length: 15; CDR3 DNA: TGCGCCAGCAGCTCCACAGGTATCATGAACACTGAAGCTTTCTTT; CDR3 protein: CASSSTGIMNTEAFF
J gene: TRBJ2-3; clone size: few; D gene: TRBD2; V gene: TRBV7-9; CDR3 length: 13; CDR3 DNA: TGTGCCTGGGATCGCGGGAGTACAGATACGCAGTATTTT; CDR3 protein: CAWDRGSTDTQYF
J gene: TRBJ1-5; clone size: many; D gene: NA; V gene: TRBV7-2; CDR3 length: 15; CDR3 DNA: TGTGCCAGCAGCTTAACGGGGATTGGCAATCAGCCCCAGCATTTT; CDR3 protein: CASSLTGIGNQPQHF
J gene: TRBJ2-1; clone size: few; D gene: NA; V gene: TRBV10-1; CDR3 length: 13; CDR3 DNA: TGCGCCAGCAGTGAGTCGTCCAGACATGAGCAGTTCTTC; CDR3 protein: CASSESSRHEQFF
J gene: TRBJ1-1; clone size: many; D gene: TRBD1; V gene: TRBV9; CDR3 length: 16; CDR3 DNA: TGTGCCAGCAGCGCTTTTCGACAGGGACTGAACACTGAAGCTTTCTTT; CDR3 protein: CASSAFRQGLNTEAFF
J gene: TRBJ1-1; clone size: many; D gene: NA; V gene: TRBV12-3/TRBV12-4; CDR3 length: 14; CDR3 DNA: TGTGCCAGCAGTTTCCTCGAATACAAGACTGAAGCTTTCTTT; CDR3 protein: CASSFLEYKTEAFF
J gene: TRBJ1-1; clone size: few; D gene: NA; V gene: TRBV12-3/TRBV12-4; CDR3 length: 14; CDR3 DNA: TGTGCCAGCAGCATTGTATTTGGAAGTACTGAAGCTTTCTTT; CDR3 protein: CASSIVFGSTEAFF
J gene: TRBJ2-1; clone size: many; D gene: NA; V gene: TRBV6-5; CDR3 length: 14; CDR3 DNA: TGTGCCAGCAGTTACCCCGGCAGGGGCGATGAGCAGTTCTTC; CDR3 protein: CASSYPGRGDEQFF